The rows below give T cell receptor beta chains drawn from one sample of a study of blood T cell repertoires in COVID-19. Sequencing was performed with immunoSEQ multiplex PCR; in TCRdb, only in-frame clones are kept and a portion is missing. The data show fewer than 250,000 clones, more than 75% seen once. Specimen: PBMCs or T cells enriched from blood (not recorded which). The receptors were gathered from a man in his thirties or forties in a cohort exposed to, infected with or recovered from COVID-19 (not recorded which). Both conserved end residues are part of each CDR3. Each record gives: J gene, V gene, D gene, clone size, CDR3 DNA, CDR3 protein. D genes are given only for firm matches. Expanded clones get a size class; other rows say once, few or many, or leave the size out.

j_gene: TRBJ1-3
v_gene: TRBV7-9
d_gene: TRBD1
abundance: NA
CDR3nt: TGTGCCAGCAGCTCGACAGGGGGACGAAACACCATATATTTT
CDR3aa: CASSSTGGRNTIYF

j_gene: TRBJ1-2
v_gene: TRBV6-5
d_gene: TRBD1
abundance: NA
CDR3nt: TGTGCCAGCAGTTACTGGAGACAGGGTGTCGACTATGGCTACACCTTC
CDR3aa: CASSYWRQGVDYGYTF

j_gene: TRBJ1-2
v_gene: TRBV4-2
d_gene: TRBD1
abundance: NA
CDR3nt: TGTGCCAGCAGCCAAGCAGGGACAGGGGGCGCTCCCCTCTATGGCTACACCTTC
CDR3aa: CASSQAGTGGAPLYGYTF

j_gene: TRBJ2-7
v_gene: TRBV11-2
d_gene: TRBD2
abundance: NA
CDR3nt: TGTGCCAGCAGCTTAATCCCTGGGAGCAGGGAGGGCTTCGAGCAGTACTTC
CDR3aa: CASSLIPGSREGFEQYF

j_gene: TRBJ2-7
v_gene: TRBV28
d_gene: TRBD2
abundance: NA
CDR3nt: TGTGCCAGCAGTTATCAGGCTAGCGGGAGGAGCTCCTACGAGCAGTACTTC
CDR3aa: CASSYQASGRSSYEQYF

j_gene: TRBJ1-1
v_gene: TRBV11-2
d_gene: TRBD1
abundance: NA
CDR3nt: TGTGCCAGCAGCTTAGGTTACCGGGACAGCTCCTTGGACACTGAAGCTTTCTTT
CDR3aa: CASSLGYRDSSLDTEAFF

j_gene: TRBJ2-3
v_gene: TRBV7-3
d_gene: NA
abundance: NA
CDR3nt: TGTGCCAGCAGCGGGACTGGGGGGGATACGCAGTATTTT
CDR3aa: CASSGTGGDTQYF

j_gene: TRBJ1-6
v_gene: TRBV4-3
d_gene: TRBD1
abundance: few
CDR3nt: TGCGCCAGCAGCCACTCCAGGGGGCAAAATTCACCCCTCCACTTT
CDR3aa: CASSHSRGQNSPLHF

j_gene: TRBJ1-1
v_gene: TRBV14
d_gene: TRBD1
abundance: NA
CDR3nt: TGTGCCAGCAGCCCTCGGACAGGGAGAGACACTGAAGCTTTCTTT
CDR3aa: CASSPRTGRDTEAFF

j_gene: TRBJ2-7
v_gene: TRBV7-2
d_gene: TRBD1
abundance: NA
CDR3nt: TGTGCCAGCAGCTTCGACAGGGGGCGCGTGGGAGAGCAGTACTTC
CDR3aa: CASSFDRGRVGEQYF

j_gene: TRBJ2-7
v_gene: TRBV23-1
d_gene: TRBD1
abundance: NA
CDR3nt: TGCGCCAGCAGTCTTTCCGGGACAGGGGCACCCTACGAGCAGTACTTC
CDR3aa: CASSLSGTGAPYEQYF

j_gene: TRBJ1-3
v_gene: TRBV19
d_gene: TRBD1
abundance: NA
CDR3nt: TGTGCCACCGGGACAGGGGGCTTTAGGAACACCATATATTTT
CDR3aa: CATGTGGFRNTIYF

j_gene: TRBJ2-7
v_gene: TRBV27
d_gene: TRBD2
abundance: few
CDR3nt: TGTGCCAGCAGCCCCTGGGGGACTAGCGGGAGGGCCACGTCCCTCCACGAGCAGTACTTC
CDR3aa: CASSPWGTSGRATSLHEQYF

j_gene: TRBJ1-5
v_gene: TRBV24-1
d_gene: NA
abundance: NA
CDR3nt: TGTGCCACCAGTGAAGACTATTTCAGTCAGCCCCAGCATTTT
CDR3aa: CATSEDYFSQPQHF

j_gene: TRBJ2-7
v_gene: TRBV4-1
d_gene: TRBD1
abundance: NA
CDR3nt: TGCGCCAGCAGCCGAGGACAGGGGGGTGGGGACGAGCAGTACTTC
CDR3aa: CASSRGQGGGDEQYF

j_gene: TRBJ1-6
v_gene: TRBV14
d_gene: NA
abundance: NA
CDR3nt: TGTGCCAGCAGCCAGTTGACAGTTAATTCACCCCTCCACTTT
CDR3aa: CASSQLTVNSPLHF

j_gene: TRBJ1-1
v_gene: TRBV10-3
d_gene: NA
abundance: NA
CDR3nt: TGTGCCATCAGTGAGTCGCAGGTGGGGGGGACTGAAGCTTTCTTT
CDR3aa: CAISESQVGGTEAFF

j_gene: TRBJ2-5
v_gene: TRBV28
d_gene: TRBD2
abundance: NA
CDR3nt: TGTGCCAGCAGTTCTGGGGGGGTAGAGACCCAGTACTTC
CDR3aa: CASSSGGVETQYF

j_gene: TRBJ2-7
v_gene: TRBV4-2
d_gene: NA
abundance: NA
CDR3nt: TGTGCCAGCAGCCAAGGGGATGACGGGAGCTCCTACGAGCAGTACTTC
CDR3aa: CASSQGDDGSSYEQYF

j_gene: TRBJ1-2
v_gene: TRBV7-8
d_gene: NA
abundance: NA
CDR3nt: TGTGCCAGCAGCTTAGACGGCAGGCCGCGGGACGGCTACACCTTC
CDR3aa: CASSLDGRPRDGYTF

j_gene: TRBJ2-7
v_gene: TRBV28
d_gene: TRBD2
abundance: NA
CDR3nt: TGTGCCAGCAGCCGACCCGGGACTAGCGGGACTATGAGCTCCTACGAGCAGTACTTC
CDR3aa: CASSRPGTSGTMSSYEQYF

j_gene: TRBJ1-1
v_gene: TRBV28
d_gene: NA
abundance: few
CDR3nt: TGTGCCAGCAGTCCTACAGGGCGCGGAGCTTTCTTT
CDR3aa: CASSPTGRGAFF

j_gene: TRBJ2-5
v_gene: TRBV4-2
d_gene: TRBD2
abundance: NA
CDR3nt: TGTGCCAGCAGCCAAGGGACTAGCGGGAAAGAGACCCAGTACTTC
CDR3aa: CASSQGTSGKETQYF

j_gene: TRBJ2-3
v_gene: TRBV7-9
d_gene: TRBD2
abundance: NA
CDR3nt: TGTGCCAGTAGACTGACTAGCGGGCTGACAGATACGCAGTATTTT
CDR3aa: CASRLTSGLTDTQYF

j_gene: TRBJ1-2
v_gene: TRBV21-1
d_gene: NA
abundance: few
CDR3nt: TGTGCCAGCAGCAGCGAAACAGGGTCTGGAAACTATGGCTACACCTTC
CDR3aa: CASSSETGSGNYGYTF

j_gene: TRBJ2-5
v_gene: TRBV2
d_gene: NA
abundance: NA
CDR3nt: TGTGCCAGCAGTAGCGCCAACACCGCGGAGACCCAGTACTTC
CDR3aa: CASSSANTAETQYF

j_gene: TRBJ1-1
v_gene: TRBV6-5
d_gene: NA
abundance: NA
CDR3nt: TGTGCCAGCAGCTTACAGGGTCAGGGCTACACTGAAGCTTTCTTT
CDR3aa: CASSLQGQGYTEAFF

j_gene: TRBJ2-5
v_gene: TRBV18
d_gene: TRBD2
abundance: NA
CDR3nt: TGTGCCAGCTCACCAAGGAGCGGGAGTAGGAAAGAGACCCAGTACTTC
CDR3aa: CASSPRSGSRKETQYF

j_gene: TRBJ2-3
v_gene: TRBV19
d_gene: TRBD1
abundance: NA
CDR3nt: TGTGCCAGTAGTCTGACAGGGAGCACAGATACGCAGTATTTT
CDR3aa: CASSLTGSTDTQYF

j_gene: TRBJ2-7
v_gene: TRBV19
d_gene: NA
abundance: once
CDR3nt: TGTGCCAGTAGTATAGGCGGGACGCTTTCCTACGAGCAGTACTTC
CDR3aa: CASSIGGTLSYEQYF

j_gene: TRBJ1-2
v_gene: TRBV5-1
d_gene: NA
abundance: NA
CDR3nt: TGCGCCAGCAGCTTAGACGGAGGCTATGGCTACACCTTC
CDR3aa: CASSLDGGYGYTF

j_gene: TRBJ1-6
v_gene: TRBV7-9
d_gene: NA
abundance: NA
CDR3nt: TGTGCCAGCAGCTTAAACAGCTCACCCCTCCACTTT
CDR3aa: CASSLNSSPLHF

j_gene: TRBJ2-7
v_gene: TRBV7-2
d_gene: NA
abundance: NA
CDR3nt: TGTGCCAGCAGCTTATCAGCGAACGAGCAGTACTTC
CDR3aa: CASSLSANEQYF

j_gene: TRBJ2-2
v_gene: TRBV11-3
d_gene: NA
abundance: NA
CDR3nt: TGTGCCAGCAGTGGCGCGGGCCCGAACACCGGGGAGCTGTTTTTT
CDR3aa: CASSGAGPNTGELFF

j_gene: TRBJ2-3
v_gene: TRBV4-1
d_gene: TRBD2
abundance: many
CDR3nt: TGCGCCAGCAGCCAAGAACTGCGGGGGACAGATACGCAGTATTTT
CDR3aa: CASSQELRGTDTQYF

j_gene: TRBJ2-7
v_gene: TRBV9
d_gene: TRBD2
abundance: NA
CDR3nt: TGTGCCAGCAGCGCTAGCGGGCGCCCCGACGAGCAGTACTTC
CDR3aa: CASSASGRPDEQYF

j_gene: TRBJ2-3
v_gene: TRBV7-6
d_gene: NA
abundance: NA
CDR3nt: TGTGCCAGCCGACTCCGAGGTGGTGGAGCCACAGATACGCAGTATTTT
CDR3aa: CASRLRGGGATDTQYF

j_gene: TRBJ2-2
v_gene: TRBV11-1
d_gene: NA
abundance: NA
CDR3nt: TGTGCCAGCAGTCCCATCACCGGGGAGCTGTTTTTT
CDR3aa: CASSPITGELFF

j_gene: TRBJ2-7
v_gene: TRBV5-4
d_gene: NA
abundance: NA
CDR3nt: TGTGCCAGCAGCTCGCAAAGAGGCGAGCAGTACTTC
CDR3aa: CASSSQRGEQYF

j_gene: TRBJ2-7
v_gene: TRBV9
d_gene: NA
abundance: NA
CDR3nt: TGTGCCAGCAGCGCGCGGGCCACAACGGGCGAGCAGTACTTC
CDR3aa: CASSARATTGEQYF

j_gene: TRBJ1-4
v_gene: TRBV15
d_gene: TRBD1
abundance: NA
CDR3nt: TGTGCCACCAGCCGGACAGGGTTTGATGAAAAACTGTTTTTT
CDR3aa: CATSRTGFDEKLFF

j_gene: TRBJ1-3
v_gene: TRBV2
d_gene: TRBD1
abundance: NA
CDR3nt: TGTGCCAGCAGTCAGACAGGGGATTCTGGAAACACCATATATTTT
CDR3aa: CASSQTGDSGNTIYF

j_gene: TRBJ2-5
v_gene: TRBV7-9
d_gene: NA
abundance: NA
CDR3nt: TGTGCCAGTGCCCTCTCCGCAGTACAAGAGACCCAGTACTTC
CDR3aa: CASALSAVQETQYF

j_gene: TRBJ2-7
v_gene: TRBV9
d_gene: NA
abundance: once
CDR3nt: TGTGCCAGCAGCGCCGGTCAGGATTCCTACGAGCAGTACTTC
CDR3aa: CASSAGQDSYEQYF

j_gene: TRBJ2-1
v_gene: TRBV3-1/TRBV3-2
d_gene: TRBD2
abundance: NA
CDR3nt: TGTGCCAGCAGCCACCGCACAGTTAAGTCTAGCGGGAACTCTAGGGGTCCTGAGCAGTTCTTC
CDR3aa: CASSHRTVKSSGNSRGPEQFF

j_gene: TRBJ1-6
v_gene: TRBV6-5
d_gene: NA
abundance: NA
CDR3nt: TGTGCCAGCAGATCTCAGGCGTCCTATAATTCACCCCTCCACTTT
CDR3aa: CASRSQASYNSPLHF

j_gene: TRBJ2-2
v_gene: TRBV7-3
d_gene: TRBD2
abundance: NA
CDR3nt: TGTGCCACCCACCCCGGGACTAGCCCAAAAGGGGAGCTGTTTTTT
CDR3aa: CATHPGTSPKGELFF

j_gene: TRBJ1-5
v_gene: TRBV29-1
d_gene: TRBD1
abundance: NA
CDR3nt: TGCAGCGTTCGGACAGGGGACAATCAGCCCCAGCATTTT
CDR3aa: CSVRTGDNQPQHF

j_gene: TRBJ1-5
v_gene: TRBV15
d_gene: TRBD1
abundance: NA
CDR3nt: TGTGCCACCAGCAGAGTCGACAGGGAGCGCAATCAGCCCCAGCATTTT
CDR3aa: CATSRVDRERNQPQHF

j_gene: TRBJ1-5
v_gene: TRBV3-1/TRBV3-2
d_gene: NA
abundance: NA
CDR3nt: TGTGCCAGCAGCCAAGAACCTAGTGGCAATCAGCCCCAGCATTTT
CDR3aa: CASSQEPSGNQPQHF

j_gene: TRBJ2-7
v_gene: TRBV15
d_gene: NA
abundance: NA
CDR3nt: TGTGCCACCAGCAGAGATCAAGAGGCGGGGATTCTCTACGAGCAGTACTTC
CDR3aa: CATSRDQEAGILYEQYF

j_gene: TRBJ1-5
v_gene: TRBV28
d_gene: NA
abundance: NA
CDR3nt: TGTGCCAGCAGTTTACCGACAGATCAGCCCCAGCATTTT
CDR3aa: CASSLPTDQPQHF

j_gene: TRBJ2-7
v_gene: TRBV4-1
d_gene: TRBD1
abundance: NA
CDR3nt: TGCGCCAGCAGCCGGATTACCCGGGACAGGTTCCAAGGGCAGTACTTC
CDR3aa: CASSRITRDRFQGQYF

j_gene: TRBJ1-2
v_gene: TRBV4-1
d_gene: NA
abundance: NA
CDR3nt: TGCGCCAGCAGCCAAGAAAGGGAGGGGTACACCTTC
CDR3aa: CASSQEREGYTF